A selection of T cell receptor beta chains follows, all from one sample in a study of CD8 T cells in ankylosing spondylitis. TCRdb used MiXCR to reprocess the 5' RACE reads, holding one entry per CDR3 protein. This table holds 500,000 or so distinct CDR3 sequences, approximately 5% found once. Sequenced: blood, either unsorted or a sorted T cell fraction (not recorded which). The receptors come from a male donor with ankylosing spondylitis. The CDR3 runs from the conserved cysteine through the conserved F or W. The order of the fields is V gene, J gene, D gene, clone size, CDR3 DNA, CDR3 protein. The D gene is left open where the match is weak. Clone size appears in some rows only: once, few, many, or a class for an expanded clone.

v_gene: TRBV29-1; j_gene: TRBJ1-1; d_gene: -; abundance: many; CDR3nt: TGCAGCGTTGAGGGGTCGAACACTGAAGCTTTCTTT; CDR3aa: CSVEGSNTEAFF
v_gene: TRBV29-1; j_gene: TRBJ2-7; d_gene: -; abundance: -; CDR3nt: TGCAGCGTTGAAGGGCAGGGAGACTCCTACGAGCAGTACTTC; CDR3aa: CSVEGQGDSYEQYF
v_gene: TRBV28; j_gene: TRBJ2-7; d_gene: -; abundance: -; CDR3nt: TGTGCCAGCAGTCCGGATTGGAGCGAGCAGTACTTC; CDR3aa: CASSPDWSEQYF
v_gene: TRBV28; j_gene: TRBJ2-3; d_gene: -; abundance: many; CDR3nt: TGTGCCAGCAGTAAGCCCCGGGCCCTAGGGTGGACAGATACGCAGTATTTT; CDR3aa: CASSKPRALGWTDTQYF
v_gene: TRBV4-1; j_gene: TRBJ1-1; d_gene: -; abundance: few; CDR3nt: TGCGCCAGCAGGACGGGACGGGAAAACACTGAAGCTTTCTTT; CDR3aa: CASRTGRENTEAFF
v_gene: TRBV7-2; j_gene: TRBJ2-5; d_gene: TRBD2; abundance: many; CDR3nt: TGTGCCAGCAGCCACCCGGGACTAGCGGGAGGGACCCAGTACTTC; CDR3aa: CASSHPGLAGGTQYF
v_gene: TRBV20-1; j_gene: TRBJ2-2; d_gene: -; abundance: many; CDR3nt: TGCAGTGCTAGCCCGCCCGATACCGGGGAGCTGTTTTTT; CDR3aa: CSASPPDTGELFF
v_gene: TRBV10-3; j_gene: TRBJ2-7; d_gene: -; abundance: -; CDR3nt: TGTGCCATCAACGGAGGCCTCGAGCAGTACTTC; CDR3aa: CAINGGLEQYF
v_gene: TRBV7-9; j_gene: TRBJ1-3; d_gene: -; abundance: many; CDR3nt: TGTGCCAGCAGCTCGGGGCCCGGCTCTGGAAACACCATATATTTT; CDR3aa: CASSSGPGSGNTIYF
v_gene: TRBV7-2; j_gene: TRBJ1-1; d_gene: -; abundance: many; CDR3nt: TGTGCCAGCAGCTTAACCGTAACGAACACTGAAGCTTTCTTT; CDR3aa: CASSLTVTNTEAFF
v_gene: TRBV9; j_gene: TRBJ1-1; d_gene: -; abundance: many; CDR3nt: TGTGCCAGCAGCCCTACCCTCATGAGGAACACTGAAGCTTTCTTT; CDR3aa: CASSPTLMRNTEAFF
v_gene: TRBV5-1; j_gene: TRBJ1-2; d_gene: -; abundance: many; CDR3nt: TGCGCCAGCAGCTTGGGGCCAGAGCAAGACTACACCTTC; CDR3aa: CASSLGPEQDYTF
v_gene: TRBV14; j_gene: TRBJ2-1; d_gene: TRBD2; abundance: few; CDR3nt: TGTGCCAGCAGCCAATTGTTCGGACTAGGAGGCTGGGGTGAGCAGTTCTTC; CDR3aa: CASSQLFGLGGWGEQFF
v_gene: TRBV20-1; j_gene: TRBJ2-7; d_gene: TRBD2; abundance: many; CDR3nt: TGCAGTGCTAGTCGACTAGCGCCATCCTACGAGCAGTACTTC; CDR3aa: CSASRLAPSYEQYF
v_gene: TRBV12-3/TRBV12-4; j_gene: TRBJ2-7; d_gene: -; abundance: few; CDR3nt: TGTGCCAGCAGTTTAGCGGGACACGGAGTGGGGCAGTACTTC; CDR3aa: CASSLAGHGVGQYF
v_gene: TRBV10-3; j_gene: TRBJ1-3; d_gene: TRBD1; abundance: many; CDR3nt: TGTGCCATCAGGGGGGACAGGGGGGAATCTGGAAACACCATATATTTT; CDR3aa: CAIRGDRGESGNTIYF
v_gene: TRBV18; j_gene: TRBJ1-2; d_gene: -; abundance: many; CDR3nt: TGTGCCAGCCGATCGCAGCCGGGTGGCTACACCTTC; CDR3aa: CASRSQPGGYTF
v_gene: TRBV18; j_gene: TRBJ2-7; d_gene: -; abundance: many; CDR3nt: TGTGCCAGCTCCCCCGGAGGGCCCAAATCCTACGAGCAGTACTTC; CDR3aa: CASSPGGPKSYEQYF
v_gene: TRBV4-3; j_gene: TRBJ1-2; d_gene: -; abundance: many; CDR3nt: TGCGCCAGCAGCCAGTTCTCGAGGGGTGGCTACACCTTC; CDR3aa: CASSQFSRGGYTF
v_gene: TRBV7-3; j_gene: TRBJ2-7; d_gene: -; abundance: few; CDR3nt: TGTGCCAGCAGCTTAAAAGGGGGGCAGGACGAGCAGTACTTC; CDR3aa: CASSLKGGQDEQYF
v_gene: TRBV5-6; j_gene: TRBJ2-7; d_gene: -; abundance: many; CDR3nt: TGTGCCAGCAGCTTGGGGGCCCGATTGGCCGAGCAGTACTTC; CDR3aa: CASSLGARLAEQYF
v_gene: TRBV15; j_gene: TRBJ2-1; d_gene: -; abundance: few; CDR3nt: TGTGCCACCAGCAGAGGCCCCAATAGCCGTAATGAGCAGTTCTTC; CDR3aa: CATSRGPNSRNEQFF
v_gene: TRBV4-3; j_gene: TRBJ1-2; d_gene: -; abundance: many; CDR3nt: TGCGCCAGCAGCCAAGAAGGGGCCAAGGGCACGGGTGGCTACACCTTC; CDR3aa: CASSQEGAKGTGGYTF
v_gene: TRBV6-5; j_gene: TRBJ1-6; d_gene: TRBD1; abundance: many; CDR3nt: TGTGCCAGCAGTTACTCCGGGACAGACAATTCACCCCTCCACTTT; CDR3aa: CASSYSGTDNSPLHF
v_gene: TRBV6-2/TRBV6-3; j_gene: TRBJ1-1; d_gene: -; abundance: many; CDR3nt: TGTGCCAGCAGACCCCGTGTGTCCCGAAGCACTGAAGCTTTCTTT; CDR3aa: CASRPRVSRSTEAFF
v_gene: TRBV4-1; j_gene: TRBJ1-4; d_gene: -; abundance: few; CDR3nt: TGCGCCAGCAGCCCCAAACCCCAGGGGCCAGCAGAAAAACTGTTTTTT; CDR3aa: CASSPKPQGPAEKLFF
v_gene: TRBV6-1; j_gene: TRBJ1-2; d_gene: TRBD1; abundance: many; CDR3nt: TGTGCCACCCAAAGGGACAGACGGAGCGGCTACACCTTC; CDR3aa: CATQRDRRSGYTF
v_gene: TRBV27; j_gene: TRBJ2-7; d_gene: -; abundance: many; CDR3nt: TGTGCCAGCAGTTTATACCCCCCCTTACCCATACGAGGGCAGTACTTC; CDR3aa: CASSLYPPLPIRGQYF
v_gene: TRBV7-8; j_gene: TRBJ2-3; d_gene: TRBD2; abundance: many; CDR3nt: TGTGCCAGCAGCTTCCGACTAGCGCGTACAGATACGCAGTATTTT; CDR3aa: CASSFRLARTDTQYF
v_gene: TRBV11-2; j_gene: TRBJ1-1; d_gene: -; abundance: many; CDR3nt: TGTGCCAGCAGCTTAGATGGACCGGGGACTGAAGCTTTCTTT; CDR3aa: CASSLDGPGTEAFF
v_gene: TRBV18; j_gene: TRBJ2-6; d_gene: -; abundance: many; CDR3nt: TGTGCCAGCTCCGAAGAAGGGGGAGCTGGGGCCAACGTCCTGACTTTC; CDR3aa: CASSEEGGAGANVLTF
v_gene: TRBV7-9; j_gene: TRBJ1-5; d_gene: TRBD1; abundance: many; CDR3nt: TGTGCCAGCAGCCCCTCGGGGACAGGGGTTCAGCCCCAGCATTTT; CDR3aa: CASSPSGTGVQPQHF
v_gene: TRBV20-1; j_gene: TRBJ1-1; d_gene: TRBD1; abundance: many; CDR3nt: TGCACTTTGGACAGGACTGAAGCTTTCTTT; CDR3aa: CTLDRTEAFF